The clone carrying this T cell receptor (beta chain) was picked up a small number of times. Using its own MiXCR run on the 5' RACE reads, TCRdb lists one record per CDR3 protein. This sample has 80,000 to 100,000 distinct CDR3 sequences, with roughly 8.7% found just once. The record originates from a study of CD8 T cells in ankylosing spondylitis. This clonotype was obtained from a male donor with ankylosing spondylitis or in good health (not recorded which). The sequencing sample was made of blood, either unsorted or a sorted T cell fraction (not recorded which).

DNA of the CDR3: TGTGCCAGCAGCTTGGCGGACAGGGGGCCTTACGAGCAGTACTTC. Protein: CASSLADRGPYEQYF. The chain recombines TRBV7-2 with TRBJ2-7, with 11 bases matching TRBD1. The CDR3 runs 15 residues. V dropped 3 bases and J dropped 4; count of bases not matched to a gene: 5. Per germline, CDR1 SGHTA and CDR2 FQGNSA. The full variable domain, with the rest looked up from reference TRBV7-2 and TRBJ2-7, is GAGVSQSPSNKVTEKGKDVELRCDPISGHTALYWYRQSLGQGLEFLIYFQGNSAPDKSGLPSDRFSAERTGGSVSTLTIQRTQQEDSAVYLCASSLADRGPYEQYFGPGTRLTVT.